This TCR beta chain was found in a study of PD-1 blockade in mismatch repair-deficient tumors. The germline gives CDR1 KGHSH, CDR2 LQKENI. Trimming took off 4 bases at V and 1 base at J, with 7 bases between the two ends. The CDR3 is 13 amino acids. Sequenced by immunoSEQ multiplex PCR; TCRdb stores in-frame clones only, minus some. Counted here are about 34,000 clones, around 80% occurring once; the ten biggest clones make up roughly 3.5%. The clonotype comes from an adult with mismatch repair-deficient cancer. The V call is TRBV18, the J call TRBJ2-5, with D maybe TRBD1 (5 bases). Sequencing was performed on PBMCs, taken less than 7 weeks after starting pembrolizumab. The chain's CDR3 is CASSQGFQETQYF. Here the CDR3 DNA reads TGTGCCAGCTCACAGGGGTTCCAAGAGACCCAGTACTTC.